The subject of this entry is one TCR beta chain. Its antigen is as yet unknown. The data were obtained in a study of T cell responses to AZD1222 COVID-19 vaccine. Findings of the study overall: Spike-spanning, vaccine-associated CD4 TCRs were dominant at 160-218 and 743-854. Clonal diversity was possibly underestimated, and white British individuals and females predominated among donors. After the peak T cell response, and only then, were repertoires sampled. Only a handful of AZD1222 recipients were seropositive at baseline.

The repertoire was sequenced with immunoSEQ multiplex PCR; TCRdb's copy has only in-frame clones and lacks some. Among tens of thousands of clones, around four fifths were seen once, and the ten largest hold about 20%. The starting material was peripheral blood, obtained 28 days after the second dose of the MenACWY control vaccine. The TCR comes from an adult who received the MenACWY meningococcal vaccine as a control.

The CDR3: CASSLLGPTSPSYEQYF. CDR3 nucleotide sequence: TGTGCCAGCAGCTTACTGGGCCCGACAAGCCCCTCCTACGAGCAGTACTTC. The V gene is TRBV7-3, the J gene TRBJ2-7; unclear D gene. The length of the CDR3 is 17 residues. Germline CDR1 is SGHTA and CDR2 is FQGTGA. V lost 2 bases to trimming and J lost 0 bases, with 17 bases between them.